Listed below are T cell receptor beta chains from one sample, sequenced in a study of Graves' ophthalmopathy and Graves' hyperthyroidism. TCRdb ran MiXCR on the multiplex PCR reads and lists one entry per CDR3 protein. The data contain over a million distinct CDR3 sequences, 35% to 40% of them seen just once; the ten biggest clones take up 11%. Sequencing was carried out using peripheral blood or thyroid tissue (not recorded which). The receptors derive from an adult man with Graves' hyperthyroidism. The CDR3 runs from the conserved cysteine through the conserved F or W. A D gene is named only where the DNA matches it firmly. A clone size is listed for some rows: how often the clone was seen (once, few, many), or a class if it is expanded.

TGTGCCATCAGCGGGGGAGGGTGGGGGGCGACTGGAAACACCATATATTTT | CAISGGGWGATGNTIYF | TRBJ1-3 | NA | TRBV10-3 | NA
TGTGCCAGTAGTAACAGGGCCGACGAGCAGTACTTC | CASSNRADEQYF | TRBJ2-7 | NA | TRBV19 | many
TGTGCCAGCAGCTTAAATCAGGGGGAGACCCAGTACTTC | CASSLNQGETQYF | TRBJ2-5 | NA | TRBV7-2 | many
TGTGCCAGCAGTTCCCGGGACCGGAGTCCCTCTGGCTACACCTTC | CASSSRDRSPSGYTF | TRBJ1-2 | NA | TRBV7-9 | NA
TGTGCCTGGGACAGCCTGCGCCTAGGGGCTTTCTTT | CAWDSLRLGAFF | TRBJ1-1 | NA | TRBV30 | NA
TGTGCCAGCAGCTTAGGGGCTACAGCCTACGAGCAGTACTTC | CASSLGATAYEQYF | TRBJ2-7 | NA | TRBV7-9 | many
TGCGCCAGCAGCATAAGACAGGGAGCAGGGAGCGGGGAGCTGTTTTTT | CASSIRQGAGSGELFF | TRBJ2-2 | TRBD1 | TRBV5-1 | NA
TGTGCCAGCAGCTTGCAACCGGGACAGGGTAGAACCGGGGAGCTGTTTTTT | CASSLQPGQGRTGELFF | TRBJ2-2 | TRBD1 | TRBV7-2 | few
TGCAGCAGTGGTCTAGCGGGGGGGGAGACCCAGTACTTC | CSSGLAGGETQYF | TRBJ2-5 | TRBD2 | TRBV29-1 | once
TGTGCCAGCAGTAGGACGTCGACTAATTCACCCCTCCACTTT | CASSRTSTNSPLHF | TRBJ1-6 | NA | TRBV25-1 | once
TGTGCCAGCAGCCGAGACTGGGAGGGGCAGTACTTC | CASSRDWEGQYF | TRBJ2-7 | TRBD2 | TRBV7-9 | NA
TGTGCCAGCAGCTTTACAAACCGGGGAGAGCAGTACTTC | CASSFTNRGEQYF | TRBJ2-7 | NA | TRBV7-9 | few
TGCGCCAGCAGCAAGGGACAGGGGAACTCCTATAATTCACCCCTCCACTTT | CASSKGQGNSYNSPLHF | TRBJ1-6 | TRBD1 | TRBV5-1 | many
TGTGCCAGCAGACCAGGGGGGCTGAGCACTGAAGCTTTCTTT | CASRPGGLSTEAFF | TRBJ1-1 | TRBD1 | TRBV11-2 | few
TGTGCCAGCAGCTTTACAGGTCCTTTCGAGCAGTACTTC | CASSFTGPFEQYF | TRBJ2-7 | NA | TRBV7-2 | NA
TGTGCCAGTAGTACCCCCAGCGGCGTCACCGGGGAGCTGTTTTTT | CASSTPSGVTGELFF | TRBJ2-2 | NA | TRBV19 | few
TGTGCCAGCAGCTCTCAACTAGCGGGAATGTTTGAAGAGACCCAGTACTTC | CASSSQLAGMFEETQYF | TRBJ2-5 | TRBD2 | TRBV7-2 | NA
TGCAGCGTTGCTTGGGGACAGGCCAACTACGAGCAGTACTTC | CSVAWGQANYEQYF | TRBJ2-7 | TRBD1 | TRBV29-1 | NA
TGCGCCAGCATTGGACAGGGAGGTACTGAAGCTTTCTTT | CASIGQGGTEAFF | TRBJ1-1 | TRBD1 | TRBV10-2 | many